This T cell receptor (beta chain) came from a study of T cell changes during pregnancy in multiple sclerosis. The germline gives CDR1 PRHDT, CDR2 FYEKMQ (reference sequence). V was pared by 4 bases and J by 1 base, with 13 bases of the junction left unmatched. The CDR3 totals 17 residues. Sequenced by immunoSEQ multiplex PCR; TCRdb stores in-frame clones only, minus some. The sample has over 70,000 clones, approximately 94% seen once; the top ten hold 0.84%. This clonotype originated in a female donor with multiple sclerosis, enrolled in a pregnancy study. Here the sequenced sample was peripheral blood, taken in the third trimester of pregnancy. V gene TRBV13 combines with J gene TRBJ2-7, with 7 bases matching TRBD1. Written as DNA, the CDR3 is TGTGCCAGCAGCTCGAACCGAGCCGGGACAGCTTCCTACGAGCAGTACTTC. Translated: CASSSNRAGTASYEQYF.